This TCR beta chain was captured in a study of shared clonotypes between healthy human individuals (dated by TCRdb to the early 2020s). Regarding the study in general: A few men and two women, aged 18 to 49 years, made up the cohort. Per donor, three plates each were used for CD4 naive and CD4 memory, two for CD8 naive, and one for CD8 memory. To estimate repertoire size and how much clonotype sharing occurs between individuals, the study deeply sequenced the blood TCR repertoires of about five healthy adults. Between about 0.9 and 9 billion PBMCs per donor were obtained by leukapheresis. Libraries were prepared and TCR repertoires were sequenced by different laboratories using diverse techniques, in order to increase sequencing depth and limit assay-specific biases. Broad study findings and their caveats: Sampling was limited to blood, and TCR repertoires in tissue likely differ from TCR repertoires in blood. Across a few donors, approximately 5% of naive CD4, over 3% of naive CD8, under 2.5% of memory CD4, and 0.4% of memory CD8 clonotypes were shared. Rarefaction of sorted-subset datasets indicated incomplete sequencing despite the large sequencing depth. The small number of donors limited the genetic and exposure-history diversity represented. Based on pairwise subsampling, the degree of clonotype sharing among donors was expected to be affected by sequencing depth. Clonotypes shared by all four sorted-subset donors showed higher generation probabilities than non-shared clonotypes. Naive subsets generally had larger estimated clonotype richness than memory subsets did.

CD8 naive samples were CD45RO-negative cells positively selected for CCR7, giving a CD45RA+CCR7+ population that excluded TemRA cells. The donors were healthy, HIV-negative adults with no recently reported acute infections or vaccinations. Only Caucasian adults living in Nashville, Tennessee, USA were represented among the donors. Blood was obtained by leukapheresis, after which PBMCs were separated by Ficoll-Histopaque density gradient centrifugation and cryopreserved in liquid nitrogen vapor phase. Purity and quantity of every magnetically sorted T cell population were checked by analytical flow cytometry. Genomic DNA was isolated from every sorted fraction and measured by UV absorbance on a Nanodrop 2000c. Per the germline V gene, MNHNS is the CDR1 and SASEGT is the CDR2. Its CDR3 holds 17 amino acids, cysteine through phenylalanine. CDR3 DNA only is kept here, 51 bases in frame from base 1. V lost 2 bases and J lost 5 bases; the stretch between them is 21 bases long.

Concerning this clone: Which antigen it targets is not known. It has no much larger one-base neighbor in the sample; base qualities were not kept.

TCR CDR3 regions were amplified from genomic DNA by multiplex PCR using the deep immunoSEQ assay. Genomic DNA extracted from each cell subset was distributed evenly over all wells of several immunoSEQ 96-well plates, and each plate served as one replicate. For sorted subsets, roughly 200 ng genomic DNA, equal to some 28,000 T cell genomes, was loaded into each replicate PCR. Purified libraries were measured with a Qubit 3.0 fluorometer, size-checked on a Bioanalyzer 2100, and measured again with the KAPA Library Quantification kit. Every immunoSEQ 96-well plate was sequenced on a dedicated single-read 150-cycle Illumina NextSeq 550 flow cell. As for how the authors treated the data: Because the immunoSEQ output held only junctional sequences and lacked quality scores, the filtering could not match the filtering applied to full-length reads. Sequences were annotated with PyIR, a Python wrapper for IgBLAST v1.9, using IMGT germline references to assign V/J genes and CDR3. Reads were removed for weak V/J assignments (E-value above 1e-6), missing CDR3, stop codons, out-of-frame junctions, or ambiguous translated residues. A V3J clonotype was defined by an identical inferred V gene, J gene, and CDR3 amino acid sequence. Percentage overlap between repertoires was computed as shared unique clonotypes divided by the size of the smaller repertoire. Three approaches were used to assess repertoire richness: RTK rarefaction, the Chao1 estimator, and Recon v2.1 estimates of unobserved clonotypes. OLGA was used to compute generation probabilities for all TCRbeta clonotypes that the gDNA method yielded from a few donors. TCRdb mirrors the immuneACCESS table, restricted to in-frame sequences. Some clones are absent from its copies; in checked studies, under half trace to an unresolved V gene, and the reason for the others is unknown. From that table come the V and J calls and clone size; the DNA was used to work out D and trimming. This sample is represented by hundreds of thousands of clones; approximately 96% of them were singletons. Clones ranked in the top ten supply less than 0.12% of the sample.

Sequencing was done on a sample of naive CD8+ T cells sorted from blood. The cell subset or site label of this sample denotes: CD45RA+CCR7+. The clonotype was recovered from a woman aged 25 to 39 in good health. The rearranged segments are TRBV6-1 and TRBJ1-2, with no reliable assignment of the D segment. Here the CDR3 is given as CASSEQVGLGLGYGYTF. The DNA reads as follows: TGTGCCAGCAGTGAACAAGTGGGCCTCGGCCTCGGATATGGCTACACCTTC.